These 25 T cell receptor beta chains originate from one sample sequenced in a study of cytomegalovirus exposure and HLA in healthy donors. Researchers ran the PCR with 60 Vbeta and 13 Jbeta primers. TCRdb keeps only in-frame clones here, not all; method: immunoSEQ multiplex PCR. The table has 150,000 to 200,000 clones, about 77% seen once. The sequenced sample was PBMCs. These TCRs come from a woman aged 40 to 50 in good health and CMV-seropositive.

This chain uses TRBV2 with TRBJ1-6; D not certain. Germline CDR1 and CDR2: SNHLY and FYNNEI. The ends were cut back, 2 bases at V and 5 bases at J, with 10 bases in the middle. The CDR3 runs to 15 residues. The CDR3 protein is CASSEWKGDNSPLHF. Here the CDR3 DNA reads TGTGCCAGCAGTGAATGGAAAGGAGATAATTCACCCCTCCACTTT.

The rearrangement joins TRBV7-9 to TRBJ1-2; D is possibly TRBD1 (6 bases). This CDR3 contains 16 residues. Germline V CDR1 and CDR2: SEHNR, FQNEAQ (reference sequence). V was shortened by 5 bases and J by 1 base, with 17 bases between the two germline ends. Written as DNA, the CDR3 is TGTGCCAGCAGCCGATCGGTGACAGGCATTAACTATGGCTACACCTTC. This translates into CASSRSVTGINYGYTF.

The chain couples TRBV7-6 to TRBJ1-4, with TRBD1 matching over 8 bases. Trimming removed 1 base from V and 5 bases from J; junction bases left unmatched: 3. This CDR3 is 15 amino acids long. Looked up from germline, CDR1 is SGHVS and CDR2 is FNYEAQ. DNA of the CDR3: TGTGCCAGCAGCTTAGGGGGACAGGTCAATGAAAAACTGTTTTTT. Protein sequence: CASSLGGQVNEKLFF. Full variable domain (outside the CDR3, taken from reference TRBV7-6 and TRBJ1-4): GAGVSQSPRYKVTKRGQDVALRCDPISGHVSLYWYRQALGQGPEFLTYFNYEAQQDKSGLPNDRFSAERPEGSISTLTIQRTEQRDSAMYRCASSLGGQVNEKLFFGSGTQLSVL.

The CDR3 loop reads CASSLASEETQYF. The DNA for the CDR3 is TGCGCCAGCAGCTTGGCGTCCGAAGAGACCCAGTACTTC. The gene calls are TRBV5-1 and TRBJ2-5, with D unresolved. CDR3 size: 13 residues. The germline V and J ends were trimmed by 0 bases and 3 bases, with 6 bases remaining between them. Looked up from germline, CDR1 is SGHRS and CDR2 is YFSETQ.

This clone has just a few counts. The chain employs TRBV12-5 and TRBJ2-5; weak D call: TRBD2 (5 bases). The germline CDR1 and CDR2 sequences are LGHNT and FRNRAP. The CDR3 extends over 14 amino acids. Trimming took off 5 bases at V and 3 bases at J, with 13 bases between the two ends. The CDR3 spells CASGRTQREETQYF. In DNA form, the CDR3 reads TGTGCTAGTGGTCGGACTCAGAGGGAAGAGACCCAGTACTTC. Combining the CDR3 with reference TRBV12-5 and TRBJ2-5 gives the whole variable domain DARVTQTPRHKVTEMGQEVTMRCQPILGHNTVFWYRQTMMQGLELLAYFRNRAPLDDSGMPKDRFSAEMPDATLATLKIQPSEPRDSAVYFCASGRTQREETQYFGPGTRLLVL.

The chain uses TRBV4-3 and TRBJ2-3; 13 bases are a match to TRBD2. The CDR3 contains 16 residues. The germline gives CDR1 LGHNA, CDR2 YSLEER. Trimming removed 8 bases from V and 3 bases from J; junction bases left unmatched: 8. CDR3 DNA sequence: TGCGCCAGCCGGCCGGGACTAGCGGGGAGGACAGATACGCAGTATTTT. Translated, it gives CASRPGLAGRTDTQYF.

This chain links TRBV6-5 with TRBJ1-1; TRBD1 matches at 7 bases. The V gene's germline CDR1 is MNHEY and CDR2 SVGAGI. V was clipped by 9 bases and J by 3 bases; unmatched bases: 7. There are 13 residues in the CDR3. DNA for the CDR3: TGTGCCAGTCCCCTAACAGGGGACACTGAAGCTTTCTTT. As protein: CASPLTGDTEAFF.

V and J are TRBV6-5 and TRBJ1-5, with D maybe TRBD1 (6 bases). The V end lost 6 bases, the J end lost 8 bases, and 20 bases lay between the germline ends. The germline CDR1 and CDR2 sequences are MNHEY and SVGAGI. The length of the CDR3 is 15 residues. CDR3 residues: CASSRSGAPTEPQHF. DNA for the CDR3: TGTGCCAGCAGCCGGTCAGGGGCACCCACCGAGCCCCAGCATTTT.

The rearrangement uses TRBV28 and TRBJ1-2, with 8 bases matching TRBD1. Trimming cost V 6 bases and J 6 bases; bases outside gene matches: 9. CDR3 length equals 14 residues. CDR1 is MDHEN, CDR2 SYDVKM, per germline. Written as DNA, the CDR3 is TGTGCCAGCAGAGGCCAGGACAGGGTCAATGGCTACACCTTC. It yields the protein CASRGQDRVNGYTF.

The chain is built from TRBV23-1 and TRBJ2-7, with 8 bases aligning to TRBD2. TRBV23-1 qualifies as an ORF whose function is uncertain. The J segment lost 4 bases and the V segment lost 8 bases, leaving 4 bases of the junction unmatched. The length of the CDR3 is 12 residues. CDR3 protein: CASAAGEYEQYF. For the CDR3, the DNA is TGCGCCAGCGCAGCGGGAGAGTACGAGCAGTACTTC.

V usage is TRBV7-6 and J usage is TRBJ1-2, with D possibly TRBD1 on 5 matching bases. Trimming removed 5 bases at V and 5 bases at J, with 15 bases between. The V gene's germline CDR1 is SGHVS and CDR2 FNYEAQ. This CDR3 contains 14 residues. CDR3 amino acids: CASSPAGGGYGYTF. The CDR3 nucleotides are TGTGCCAGCAGCCCAGCGGGGGGGGGATATGGCTACACCTTC.

Worth noting for this clone: Mismatch with germline at one junction end may stem from a read error. Here the CDR3 reads CASSQDGQGVKTEAFF. The DNA for the CDR3 is TGCGCCAGCAGCCAGGACGGACAGGGGGTGAAAACTGAAGCTTTCTTT. This sequence joins TRBV5-1 and TRBJ1-1; 10 positions match TRBD1. The germline gives CDR1 SGHRS, CDR2 YFSETQ. This CDR3 contains 16 residues.

The chain employs TRBV7-2 and TRBJ2-1; the match to TRBD2 covers 14 bases. Germline trimming cut 2 bases from V and 7 bases from J; bases unmatched to any gene: 7. This CDR3 has 17 amino acids. CDR1 is SGHTA and CDR2 is FQGNSA in the germline V gene. The CDR3 DNA reads as TGTGCCAGCAGCTTATTACCGGGACTAGCGGGGGTTAATGAGCAGTTCTTC. Protein: CASSLLPGLAGVNEQFF.

V gene TRBV27 combines with J gene TRBJ1-1; 10 nucleotides align to TRBD1. This CDR3 comprises 15 residues. From germline, CDR1 is MNHEY and CDR2 SMNVEV (reference sequence). V trimming: 0 bases; J trimming: 4 bases; junction bases outside the gene matches: 2. CDR3 amino acids: CASSLSTGGVTEAFF. CDR3 nucleotide sequence: TGTGCCAGCAGTTTATCGACAGGGGGCGTCACTGAAGCTTTCTTT.

The gene calls are TRBV10-1 and TRBJ2-3; TRBD1 agrees at 8 bases. This CDR3 has 13 residues. From germline, CDR1 is WNHNN and CDR2 SYGVQD (reference sequence). J gave up 5 bases and V 7 bases, and 5 bases lay outside the gene matches. CDR3 DNA sequence: TGCGCCAGCAATGGACAGGGTGGAGATACGCAGTATTTT. This encodes CASNGQGGDTQYF.

The DNA of the CDR3 is TGCGCCAGCAGTTTTAACCCACCTCAGAGACTAGGACAAGAGACCCAGTACTTC. This sequence encodes CASSFNPPQRLGQETQYF. The chain couples TRBV5-1 to TRBJ2-5; a weak D match, TRBD2 (6 bases). The CDR3 has 18 amino acids. Germline V CDR1 and CDR2: SGHRS, YFSETQ. The V gene lost 5 bases and the J gene lost 2 bases, with 25 bases spanning the gap.

This rearrangement joins TRBV2 to TRBJ2-3; the D is unclear. CDR1 and CDR2 from the germline V gene are SNHLY and FYNNEI. This CDR3 comprises 12 residues. Trimming took 8 bases from V and 4 from J, leaving 10 bases between them. CDR3 protein: CASSDQADTQYF. Here the CDR3 DNA reads TGTGCCAGCTCCGACCAGGCAGATACGCAGTATTTT.

J is TRBJ2-7 and V is TRBV5-1; 9 bases align to TRBD2. The CDR3 totals 17 residues. Germline trimming cut 1 base from V and 0 bases from J; bases unmatched to any gene: 8. CDR1 SGHRS and CDR2 YFSETQ come from the germline V gene. The CDR3 bases are TGCGCCAGCAGCTTGTCTCTAGCGGGACCTAGCTCCTACGAGCAGTACTTC. This codes for CASSLSLAGPSSYEQYF. Full variable domain (missing parts from reference TRBV5-1 and TRBJ2-7): KAGVTQTPRYLIKTRGQQVTLSCSPISGHRSVSWYQQTPGQGLQFLFEYFSETQRNKGNFPGRFSGRQFSNSRSEMNVSTLELGDSALYLCASSLSLAGPSSYEQYFGPGTRLTVT.

This chain joins TRBV6-6 and TRBJ2-1, with 10 bases matching TRBD2. This CDR3 has 16 residues. V was pared by 5 bases and J by 1 base, with 5 bases of the junction left unmatched. Germline V gene data show CDR1 as MNHNY and CDR2 as SVGAGI (reference sequence). The CDR3 region has the DNA TGTGCCAGCAGTGGACTAGCGGCCCAATCCTACAATGAGCAGTTCTTC. It codes for CASSGLAAQSYNEQFF.

The chain has TRBV5-6 and TRBJ2-2; 9 nucleotides agree with TRBD1. V lost 0 bases and J lost 3; bases outside the gene matches: 6. Germline lookup yields CDR1 SGHDT and CDR2 YYEEEE. The CDR3 has 17 residues. The CDR3 region has the DNA TGTGCCAGCAGCTTGGTAAGGACAGGGGTGGACACCGGGGAGCTGTTTTTT. Amino acids: CASSLVRTGVDTGELFF.

This chain joins TRBV4-1 and TRBJ2-5, with 12 bases lining up with TRBD2. The CDR3 runs 16 residues. With V trimmed by 3 bases and J by 5 bases, 7 bases remained unmatched. CDR1 is MGHRA, CDR2 YSYEKL, per germline. The CDR3 coding sequence is TGCGCCAGCAGCCACGGACTAGCGGGATTGGGGGAGACCCAGTACTTC. Translating it yields CASSHGLAGLGETQYF.

The J gene is TRBJ1-2, the V gene TRBV28; a possible D gene is TRBD1 (5 bases). V lost 5 bases, J lost 5 bases, and 15 bases lay in between. The CDR3 totals 14 residues. Germline assignment: CDR1 MDHEN and CDR2 SYDVKM. The CDR3 is CASSTGGEEYGYTF. The DNA for the CDR3 is TGTGCCAGCAGTACCGGAGGGGAGGAGTATGGCTACACCTTC.

This chain links TRBV18 with TRBJ1-4, with TRBD1 matching over 7 bases. Trimming at V came to 6 bases and at J to 3 bases, leaving 7 bases not matched to a gene. The CDR3 extends over 15 amino acids. The germline V gene has CDR1 KGHSH and CDR2 LQKENI. DNA for the CDR3: TGTGCCAGCTCGCAAGACAGGGAGGCTAATGAAAAACTGTTTTTT. This sequence encodes CASSQDREANEKLFF.

The chain couples TRBV9 to TRBJ2-2, with TRBD1 matching over 8 bases. Germline V gene sequence: CDR1 SGDLS, CDR2 YYNGEE. The V gene end was trimmed by 3 bases and the J gene end by 0 bases; junction bases not matched to a gene: 4. The CDR3 is made up of 16 amino acids. CDR3 sequence reads: CASSETTGANTGELFF. The CDR3 DNA reads as TGTGCCAGCAGCGAAACGACAGGGGCGAACACCGGGGAGCTGTTTTTT.

The chain has TRBV18 and TRBJ1-2, with D tentatively TRBD1 (5 bases). CDR3 size: 17 residues. Germline CDR1 is KGHSH and CDR2 is LQKENI. V was clipped by 2 bases and J by 4 bases, with 20 bases between them. CDR3 in amino acids: CASSPGIRDGVIYGYTF. In DNA, the CDR3 is TGTGCCAGCTCACCAGGGATCAGGGATGGGGTAATCTATGGCTACACCTTC.